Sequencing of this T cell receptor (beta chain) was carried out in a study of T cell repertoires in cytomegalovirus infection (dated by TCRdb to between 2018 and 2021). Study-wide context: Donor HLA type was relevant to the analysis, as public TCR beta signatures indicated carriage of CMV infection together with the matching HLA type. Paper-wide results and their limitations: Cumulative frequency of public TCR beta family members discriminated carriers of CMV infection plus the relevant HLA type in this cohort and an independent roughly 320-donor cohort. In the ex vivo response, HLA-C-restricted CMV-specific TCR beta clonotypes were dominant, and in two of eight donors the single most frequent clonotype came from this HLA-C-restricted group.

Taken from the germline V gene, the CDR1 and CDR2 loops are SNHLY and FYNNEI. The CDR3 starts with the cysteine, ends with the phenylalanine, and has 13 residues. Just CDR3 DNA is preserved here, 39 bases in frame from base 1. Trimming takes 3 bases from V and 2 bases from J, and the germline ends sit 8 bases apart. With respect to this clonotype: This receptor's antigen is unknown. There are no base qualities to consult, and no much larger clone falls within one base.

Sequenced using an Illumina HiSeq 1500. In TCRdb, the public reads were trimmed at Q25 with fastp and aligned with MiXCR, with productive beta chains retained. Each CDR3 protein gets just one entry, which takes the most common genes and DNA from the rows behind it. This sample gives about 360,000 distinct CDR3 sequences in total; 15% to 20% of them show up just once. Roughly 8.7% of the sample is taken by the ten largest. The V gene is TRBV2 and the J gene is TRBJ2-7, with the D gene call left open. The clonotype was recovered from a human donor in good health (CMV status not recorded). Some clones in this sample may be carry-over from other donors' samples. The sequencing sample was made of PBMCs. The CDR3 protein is CASSELTAYEQYF. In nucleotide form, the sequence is TGTGCCAGCAGTGAGCTTACAGCCTACGAGCAGTACTTC.